Listed here is a single T cell receptor beta chain. The target antigen is unknown. The sample originates from a study of Ad26.COV2.S vaccination and SARS-CoV-2 variants. General study points: Reported findings describe substantial breadth in spike-specific CD8+ and CD4+ T cell responses following vaccination. An underestimation of total T cell responses may have resulted from the TCR breadth and depth analyses. Vaccinees and placebo recipients showed similar non-spike TCR breadth.

V was clipped by 2 bases and J by 0 bases, with 10 bases between them. Germline-derived CDR1 and CDR2 are SNHLY and FYNNEI. This CDR3 is 15 amino acids long. TCRdb's copy holds only in-frame clones and misses some; the assay was immunoSEQ multiplex PCR. Counted here are roughly 100,000 clones, around three quarters occurring once; the ten biggest clones make up around 15%. The starting material was peripheral blood, obtained after recovery from COVID-19. The chain uses TRBV2 and TRBJ1-2; D not resolved. This receptor was obtained from a human donor who had recovered from COVID-19. CDR3 region: CASSEWEEPNYGYTF. CDR3 sequence (DNA): TGTGCCAGCAGTGAATGGGAGGAGCCTAACTATGGCTACACCTTC.